This is a list of T cell receptor beta chains from one sample in a study of lymphopenia after photon versus proton radiotherapy. Produced via immunoSEQ multiplex PCR; TCRdb's table is partial and in-frame only. This table has about 50,000 clones, roughly 90% appearing once. The sequencing here drew on peripheral blood, taken from a patient treated with photon-based radiotherapy. The source is a woman aged 40-49 years with cholangiocarcinoma. Both conserved end residues are part of each CDR3.

V	J	CDR3
TRBV29-1	TRBJ2-1	CSVPKGGDRDEQFF
TRBV27	TRBJ1-1	CASRVDLRAEAFF
TRBV6-6	TRBJ1-1	CASSYSNPGRNTEAFF
TRBV7-3	TRBJ2-3	CASSPGLGLAGDRLRTDTQYF
TRBV27	TRBJ1-5	CASSLTRPGNQPQHF
TRBV19	TRBJ1-6	CASSLPPINGAPLHF
TRBV7-2	TRBJ1-2	CASSPRPGTADIWTF
TRBV4-3	TRBJ2-7	CASSQDRNPREQYF
TRBV4-1	TRBJ2-1	CASSQGLLGNEQFF
TRBV11-2	TRBJ2-5	CASSLVPGYQETQYF
TRBV6-1	TRBJ1-2	CASMTLRWGYTF
TRBV27	TRBJ2-3	CASTEVTGGGQYF
TRBV5-6	TRBJ1-6	CASSSTGTGSPLHF
TRBV5-1	TRBJ2-3	CASSLDVISTDTQYF
TRBV7-3	TRBJ1-1	CASRSGQEGTEAFF
TRBV10-3	TRBJ1-5	CAADPQGGGNQPQHF
TRBV4-1	TRBJ1-5	CASSQDEINQPQHF
TRBV27	TRBJ2-6	CATQRSGANVLTF
TRBV11-1	TRBJ1-1	CASSEDRGMGEAFF
TRBV29-1	TRBJ1-1	CSVDLLNTEAFF
TRBV29-1	TRBJ1-2	CSVLGERDGYTF
TRBV28	TRBJ1-1	CASKAAIAGNTEAFF
TRBV27	TRBJ1-1	CASSPRGSGTEAFF
TRBV9	TRBJ2-1	CASSARGQGAYNEQFF
TRBV13	TRBJ1-6	CASSLPTDNSPLHF
TRBV28	TRBJ1-2	CASSLRDTNYGYTF
TRBV7-9	TRBJ2-5	CASSLAGRRETQYF
TRBV7-9	TRBJ2-7	CASSFEQLKDEQYF
TRBV27	TRBJ2-5	CASSNFRVGETQYF
TRBV6-5	TRBJ1-1	CASSPTVNTEAFF
TRBV2	TRBJ1-2	CASSTSSGQGYGYTF
TRBV19	TRBJ2-2	CASHPPRGFNTGELFF
TRBV6-6	TRBJ1-2	CASSYGAGVNYGYTF
TRBV7-9	TRBJ2-1	CASSLVLSSYNEQFF
TRBV6-5	TRBJ2-3	CASSYRQIRTDTQYF
TRBV14	TRBJ1-4	CASSPLTGRLFF
TRBV9	TRBJ2-1	CASTRGGPGNEQFF
TRBV4-1	TRBJ1-1	CASSFSTGPQDFNTEAFF
TRBV7-9	TRBJ2-7	CASSPRLTYEQYF
TRBV7-9	TRBJ2-7	CASSLESGYSYEQYF
TRBV7-2	TRBJ2-7	CASSFNGLADYEQYF
TRBV9	TRBJ1-1	CASSVDPRANTEAFF
TRBV7-3	TRBJ2-2	CASSTNPDRESGELFF